This T cell receptor (beta chain) was captured in a study of T cell responses to AZD1222 COVID-19 vaccine (dated by TCRdb to the early 2020s). Notes on the research overall: AZD1222 recipients with second doses at about 4 weeks or about 12 weeks were pooled, because spike-specific TCR depth and breadth did not differ between schedules. TCR sequencing was performed for fewer than 250 trial participants, of whom about 200 were given two doses of AZD1222 and 26 were given two doses of MenACWY control vaccine. Trial participants were enrolled by age into subgroups of 18-55, 56-69 and 70-plus years, and around 150, 29 and 61 TCR-sequenced participants, respectively, were included in these subgroups. General findings and caveats noted by the study authors: Reportedly, close to half of the unique spike-specific TCRs recognized epitopes lying outside the regions that are mutated in the B.1.351 and B.1.1.7 variants. Because no day 14 peak-response samples were available, the repertoires could be characterized only after the peak T cell response. Most participants were white British and females outnumbered males, and the authors suggested that clonal diversity may have been underestimated. Spike-specific TCR breadth and depth rose significantly after two AZD1222 doses compared with day 0 and with MenACWY recipients. In the small 56-69-year group, the increase in depth fell short of significance, most likely because of low power. CD4 TCRs associated with the vaccine covered the entire spike protein, and the dominant responses were in regions 160-218 and 743-854. Only a handful of AZD1222 recipients were SARS-CoV-2 seropositive at baseline, limiting conclusions about previously exposed vaccinees.

To note about this clone: Its specific antigen is unknown. No per-base quality is available; no much larger clone lies one base away.

This specimen's time point label, interpreted: baseline before first vaccination. Samples from vaccinated people were obtained from the UK trials COV001 and COV002, which included a single-blind randomized controlled phase 2/3 trial of AZD1222 (ChAdOx1 nCoV-19) in healthy adults. Trial participant PBMC samples were collected at day 0 and day 28 after the second dose for TCRbeta chain sequencing. The CDR3 regions of human TCRbeta chains were analyzed by immunosequencing. In the original analysis: TCRs in the repertoires were matched against a reference library of SARS-CoV-2-specific TCRs that had been generated with the MIRA antigen-specificity platform. Breadth was defined as the fraction of unique TCRs that were SARS-CoV-2-associated. Depth was defined as the fraction of total T cells that were SARS-CoV-2-associated. Using the MIRA data, every spike-specific TCR was mapped to the spike region that the TCR reacted to and assigned to either a CD4 or a CD8 class. Log10-transformed breadth and depth values were compared by one-way ANOVA with Sidak's multiple comparisons tests. In its TCRdb copy, this immuneACCESS table keeps in-frame sequences only and misses some clones. Where compared with another copy, unresolved V genes explain less than half of these, and the others have no known cause. V and J calls and clone size are as listed in that table; D and trimming were resolved from the DNA. This sample comprises 100,000 to 150,000 clones, 75% to 95% of them detected only once. The ten largest clones capture around 6.9% of the sample.

CDR1 and CDR2 were assigned from the germline V gene as SGHTA and FQGNSA. V lost 2 bases and J lost 2 bases; the stretch between them is 10 bases long. The CDR3 has 15 amino acids, counting the end cysteine and phenylalanine. The read is trimmed to its CDR3 DNA, 45 bases read in frame from base 1. This specimen consisted of peripheral blood, obtained on day 0 of AZD1222 vaccination. The sequence was collected from an adult in good health. Recombination joined TRBV7-2 with TRBJ2-1, with TRBD2 perhaps the D gene, on 6 matching bases. The nucleotides read TGTGCCAGCAGCTTAAGGGACTTTACCTACAATGAGCAGTTCTTC. Translated, this is CASSLRDFTYNEQFF.